The 22 T cell receptor beta chains listed next were all sequenced from one sample in a study of blood T cell repertoires in COVID-19. This table comes from immunoSEQ multiplex PCR, and its TCRdb copy is limited to in-frame clones, with some not included. The table shows over 120,000 clones, with approximately 79% occurring only once. Sequenced input: PBMCs or T cells enriched from blood (not recorded which). The receptors were gathered from a woman in her 50s who had recovered from COVID-19.

The chain carries TRBV6-1 and TRBJ1-2; D remains unclear. The CDR3 contains 16 residues. The V end was cut by 2 bases, the J end by 5 bases, with 18 bases between. CDR1 and CDR2 from the germline V gene are MNHNS and SASEGT. The CDR3 DNA reads as TGTGCCAGCAGTGAATCGGTGGGCAGTCCTTCTTATGGCTACACCTTC. Encoded protein: CASSESVGSPSYGYTF.

The J gene is TRBJ2-2, the V gene TRBV7-9; 12 nucleotides agree with TRBD2. The CDR3 runs to 16 residues. The junction had 3 bases not matched to a gene; V was cut back by 6 bases and J by 1 base. Germline values: CDR1 SEHNR, CDR2 FQNEAQ (reference sequence). In nucleotides, the CDR3 is TGTGCCAGCAGAACACTAGCGGGGGGGAACACCGGGGAGCTGTTTTTT. Its protein product is CASRTLAGGNTGELFF.

This rearrangement joins TRBV27 to TRBJ2-1, with 7 bases that match TRBD2. The ends lost 6 bases at V and 6 bases at J; junction bases unmatched: 5. Looked up from germline, CDR1 is MNHEY and CDR2 is SMNVEV (reference sequence). This CDR3 has 13 residues. Here the CDR3 reads CASSYTGGNEQFF. For the CDR3, the DNA is TGTGCCAGCAGCTACACGGGGGGCAATGAGCAGTTCTTC.

This rearrangement joins TRBV2 to TRBJ1-6; 9 nucleotides match TRBD1. With V trimmed by 5 bases and J by 9 bases, 5 bases remained unmatched. The CDR3 consists of 14 residues. The V gene's germline CDR1 is SNHLY and CDR2 FYNNEI. CDR3 sequence reads: CASSRTGVGSPLHF. The CDR3 coding sequence is TGTGCCAGCAGTCGGACAGGGGTGGGTTCACCCCTCCACTTT.

The chain carries TRBV21-1 and TRBJ1-2; TRBD1 is the table's D call, not checked against the DNA. TRBV21-1 counts as a pseudogene. The CDR3 totals 15 residues. The CDR3 bases are TGTGCCAGCAGCAAAGCGGGCAGCCAGAACTATGGCTACACCTTC. This codes for CASSKAGSQNYGYTF.

This clone occurred a few times. The chain links TRBV18 to TRBJ1-5; TRBD1 is a possible D gene (5 bases). CDR1 is KGHSH, CDR2 LQKENI, per germline. The V and J ends lost 6 bases and 3 bases respectively, with 15 bases between them. This CDR3 comprises 15 residues. CDR3 in DNA: TGTGCCAGCTCCCCGGCCGGGGGGGACAATCAGCCCCAGCATTTT. Its translation: CASSPAGGDNQPQHF. The whole variable domain, filled in from reference TRBV18 and TRBJ1-5, reads NAGVMQNPRHLVRRRGQEARLRCSPMKGHSHVYWYRQLPEEGLKFMVYLQKENIIDESGMPKERFSAEFPKEGPSILRIQQVVRGDSAAYFCASSPAGGDNQPQHFGDGTRLSIL.

This rearrangement joins TRBV2 to TRBJ1-6, with D unclear. The CDR3 runs 15 residues. Germline V gene lookup returns CDR1 SNHLY and CDR2 FYNNEI. V lost 4 bases, J lost 9 bases, and 16 bases lay in between. The CDR3 sequence is CASSVQEVIGSPLHF. In nucleotides, the CDR3 is TGTGCCAGCAGTGTTCAGGAGGTCATCGGTTCACCCCTCCACTTT.

This clone was counted only a few times. The rearrangement uses TRBV7-3 and TRBJ2-1; possibly TRBD1 for D (6 bases). CDR3 length: 15 amino acids. CDR1 is SGHTA, CDR2 FQGTGA, per germline. V gave up 1 base and J gave up 2 bases, with 9 bases separating them. CDR3 amino acids: CASSLSSGAYNEQFF. CDR3 bases: TGTGCCAGCAGCTTAAGTTCAGGGGCCTACAATGAGCAGTTCTTC.

CDR3 sequence (DNA): TGTGCCAGCTCTCCCACTAGCGGGAGCGCAGATACGCAGTATTTT. It codes for CASSPTSGSADTQYF. V and J are TRBV18 and TRBJ2-3; 11 positions match TRBD2. The CDR3 sequence is 15 residues long. The germline CDR1 and CDR2 sequences are KGHSH and LQKENI. V was pared by 6 bases and J by 4 bases, with 6 bases of the junction left unmatched.

This chain links TRBV19 with TRBJ2-2; D is perhaps TRBD2 (6 bases). The CDR3 has 12 amino acids. CDR1 is LNHDA, CDR2 SQIVND, per germline (reference sequence). Trimming pared 1 base from V and 11 bases from J, leaving 8 bases between. The CDR3 DNA reads TGTGCCAGTAGTATAGGACTAGGAGAGCTGTTTTTT. Encoded protein: CASSIGLGELFF.

This chain uses TRBV5-4 with TRBJ1-6, with D possibly TRBD1 on 6 matching bases. V lost 4 bases and J lost 10, with 21 bases in between. Germline CDR1 is SGHNT and CDR2 is YYREEE (reference sequence). The CDR3 contains 16 residues. The CDR3 region is CASSVNRQVIGSPLHF. In nucleotides, the CDR3 is TGTGCCAGCAGCGTGAACAGACAGGTTATCGGATCACCCCTCCACTTT.

The V gene is TRBV27, the J gene TRBJ1-6; D is possibly TRBD1 (5 bases). The length of the CDR3 is 14 residues. Trimming shortened V by 3 bases and J by 7 bases, and 10 bases separated the two germline ends. Germline CDR1 MNHEY, CDR2 SMNVEV (reference sequence). CDR3 amino acids: CASSLGTGNSPLHF. DNA for the CDR3: TGTGCCAGCAGTTTGGGGACTGGGAATTCACCCCTCCACTTT.

The CDR3 region is CASSLFLGERTDTQYF. In DNA, the CDR3 is TGTGCCAGCAGTTTATTCCTAGGGGAAAGGACAGATACGCAGTATTTT. This rearrangement joins TRBV28 to TRBJ2-3, with D possibly TRBD1 on 5 matching bases. Deletions cut 1 base from V and 3 bases from J, with 14 bases between. In germline, CDR1 is MDHEN, CDR2 SYDVKM. This CDR3 has 16 residues. Filled out from reference TRBV28 and TRBJ2-3, the complete variable domain reads DVKVTQSSRYLVKRTGEKVFLECVQDMDHENMFWYRQDPGLGLRLIYFSYDVKMKEKGDIPEGYSVSREKKERFSLILESASTNQTSMYLCASSLFLGERTDTQYFGPGTRLTVL.

The gene calls are TRBV9 and TRBJ1-3; 7 nucleotides agree with TRBD1. This CDR3 comprises 14 residues. Germline CDR1 and CDR2: SGDLS and YYNGEE. Trimming at V came to 4 bases and at J to 3 bases, leaving 4 bases not matched to a gene. The CDR3 sequence: CASSRQGDGNTIYF. CDR3 nucleotides: TGTGCCAGCAGCAGACAGGGCGATGGAAACACCATATATTTT.

This clone was seen a single time. V and J are TRBV27 and TRBJ2-7, with a tentative D call TRBD1 (5 bases). V was pared by 1 base and J by 4 bases, with 8 bases between. The CDR3 contains 13 residues. The germline V gene has CDR1 MNHEY and CDR2 SMNVEV (reference sequence). CDR3 region: CASSLLGRYEQYF. The CDR3 region has the DNA TGTGCCAGCAGTTTATTGGGGCGATACGAGCAGTACTTC.

This chain connects TRBV25-1 to TRBJ1-2; 9 bases are shared with TRBD1. The CDR3 runs 14 residues. J was trimmed by 9 bases and V by 5 bases; bases with no gene match: 10. CDR1 is MGHDK, CDR2 SYGVNS, per germline. The CDR3 DNA is TGTGCCAGCAGTAGGGGACAGGGAGGGGATAGCTACACCTTC. Translating gives CASSRGQGGDSYTF.

The V call is TRBV21-1, the J call TRBJ1-1. TRBV21-1 is shown as a pseudogene. The CDR3 totals 14 residues. The CDR3 spells CASSAGCVDTEAFF. The CDR3 bases are TGTGCCAGCAGTGCGGGATGCGTGGACACTGAAGCTTTCTTT.

This chain links TRBV5-1 with TRBJ2-7, with 10 bases that match TRBD2. The CDR3 is 15 amino acids. Unmatched junction bases numbered 8, after V lost 2 bases and J lost 6 bases. Germline loops: CDR1 SGHRS, CDR2 YFSETQ. This CDR3 reads CASSLTSGGAGEQYF. The CDR3 DNA sequence: TGCGCCAGCAGCTTAACCAGCGGGGGGGCCGGCGAGCAGTACTTC.

This clone was detected once. The V call is TRBV7-3, the J call TRBJ2-1, with a tentative D call TRBD2 (6 bases). Trimming removed 6 bases at V and 0 bases at J, with 12 bases between. This CDR3 is built from 15 residues. Germline lookup yields CDR1 SGHTA and CDR2 FQGTGA. The CDR3 DNA reads TGTGCCAGCAGTCAGACCGGGAGCTCCTACAATGAGCAGTTCTTC. This gives the protein CASSQTGSSYNEQFF.

The rearrangement links TRBV6-5 to TRBJ2-2, with a tentative D call TRBD2 (7 bases). V shed 4 bases and J shed 7 bases, with 16 bases lying between them. In germline, CDR1 is MNHEY, CDR2 SVGAGI. This CDR3 is built from 15 residues. The CDR3 sequence: CASSLGGRGNGELFF. CDR3 nucleotide sequence: TGTGCCAGCAGTTTGGGGGGGCGGGGGAACGGGGAGCTGTTTTTT.

The J gene is TRBJ2-5, the V gene TRBV18; D remains ambiguous. CDR3 length: 13 amino acids. Per the germline V gene, CDR1 is KGHSH and CDR2 is LQKENI. Trimming took 2 bases from V and 5 from J, leaving 9 bases between them. CDR3 sequence: CASSPIFGETQYF. CDR3 sequence (DNA): TGTGCCAGCTCACCAATTTTCGGTGAGACCCAGTACTTC. The entire variable domain, with the rest obtained from reference TRBV18 and TRBJ2-5, is as follows: NAGVMQNPRHLVRRRGQEARLRCSPMKGHSHVYWYRQLPEEGLKFMVYLQKENIIDESGMPKERFSAEFPKEGPSILRIQQVVRGDSAAYFCASSPIFGETQYFGPGTRLLVL.

The chain employs TRBV27 and TRBJ1-6; the D is unclear. The CDR3 has 12 residues. Trimming shortened V by 3 bases and J by 7 bases, and 4 bases separated the two germline ends. Per germline, CDR1 MNHEY and CDR2 SMNVEV (reference sequence). CDR3 coding DNA: TGTGCCAGCAGTTTTTCAAATTCACCCCTCCACTTT. Its protein product is CASSFSNSPLHF.